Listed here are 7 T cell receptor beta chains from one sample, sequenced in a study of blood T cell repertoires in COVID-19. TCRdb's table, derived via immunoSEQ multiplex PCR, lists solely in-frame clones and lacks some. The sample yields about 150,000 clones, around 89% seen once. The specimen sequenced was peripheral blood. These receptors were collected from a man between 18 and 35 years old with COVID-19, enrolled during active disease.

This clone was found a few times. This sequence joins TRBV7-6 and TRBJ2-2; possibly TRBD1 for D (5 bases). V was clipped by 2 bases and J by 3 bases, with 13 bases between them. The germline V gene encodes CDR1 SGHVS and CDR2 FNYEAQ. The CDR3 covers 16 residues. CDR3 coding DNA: TGTGCCAGCAGCTTAAATAAGGGGCTGCACACCGGGGAGCTGTTTTTT. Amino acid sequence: CASSLNKGLHTGELFF.

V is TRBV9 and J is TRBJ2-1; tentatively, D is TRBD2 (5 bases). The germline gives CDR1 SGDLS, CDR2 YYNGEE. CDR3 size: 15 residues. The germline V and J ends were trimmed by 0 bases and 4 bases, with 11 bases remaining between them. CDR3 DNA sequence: TGTGCCAGCAGCGTAGAACCGGGGTTATACAATGAGCAGTTCTTC. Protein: CASSVEPGLYNEQFF.

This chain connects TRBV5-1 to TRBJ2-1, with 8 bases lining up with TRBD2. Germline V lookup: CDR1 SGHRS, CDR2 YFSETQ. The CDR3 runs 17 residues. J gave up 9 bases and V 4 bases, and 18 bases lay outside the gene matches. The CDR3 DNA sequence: TGCGCCAGCAGCGCGATAAGCGGGAGCTCATCCGGCGGTGAGCAGTTCTTC. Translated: CASSAISGSSSGGEQFF.

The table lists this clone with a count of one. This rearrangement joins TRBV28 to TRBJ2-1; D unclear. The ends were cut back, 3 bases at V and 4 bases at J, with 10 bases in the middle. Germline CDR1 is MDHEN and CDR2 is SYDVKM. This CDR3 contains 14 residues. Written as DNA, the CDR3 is TGTGCCAGCAGTTTTGCCAGCGAATACAATGAGCAGTTCTTC. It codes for CASSFASEYNEQFF.

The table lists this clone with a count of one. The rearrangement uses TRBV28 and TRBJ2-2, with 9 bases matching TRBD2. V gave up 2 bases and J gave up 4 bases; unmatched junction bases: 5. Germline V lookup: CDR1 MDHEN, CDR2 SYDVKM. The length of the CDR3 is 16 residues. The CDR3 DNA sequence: TGTGCCAGCAGTTTAATAGCGGGAGTAAGCACCGGGGAGCTGTTTTTT. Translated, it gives CASSLIAGVSTGELFF. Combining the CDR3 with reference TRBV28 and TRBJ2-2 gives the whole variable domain DVKVTQSSRYLVKRTGEKVFLECVQDMDHENMFWYRQDPGLGLRLIYFSYDVKMKEKGDIPEGYSVSREKKERFSLILESASTNQTSMYLCASSLIAGVSTGELFFGEGSRLTVL.

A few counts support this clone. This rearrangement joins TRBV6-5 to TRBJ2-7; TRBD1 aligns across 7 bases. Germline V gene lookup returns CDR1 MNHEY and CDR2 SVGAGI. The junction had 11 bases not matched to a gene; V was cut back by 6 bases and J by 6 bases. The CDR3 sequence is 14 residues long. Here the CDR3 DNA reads TGTGCCAGCAGCGGACAGGTCAGAGGCTCCGAGCAGTACTTC. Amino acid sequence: CASSGQVRGSEQYF.

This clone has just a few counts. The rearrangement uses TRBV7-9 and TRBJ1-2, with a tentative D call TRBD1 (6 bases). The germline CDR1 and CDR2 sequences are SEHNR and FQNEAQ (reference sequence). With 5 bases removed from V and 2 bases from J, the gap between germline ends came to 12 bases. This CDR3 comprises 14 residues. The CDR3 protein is CASSPGAFNYGYTF. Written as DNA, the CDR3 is TGTGCCAGCAGCCCAGGGGCCTTCAACTATGGCTACACCTTC.